Listed here are 17 T cell receptor beta chains from one sample, sequenced in a study of cytomegalovirus exposure and HLA in healthy donors. The PCR ran on 60 Vbeta and 13 Jbeta primers. Only in-frame clones appear in the TCRdb table, and some are missing; sequencing was by immunoSEQ multiplex PCR. The sample includes under 200,000 clones, more than 60% seen only once; the top ten take 4.3%. The sequenced material came from PBMCs. These receptors were obtained from a man aged 35 to 55 in good health and CMV-seronegative.

The chain recombines TRBV6-5 with TRBJ2-7; 8 positions match TRBD2. CDR1 is MNHEY and CDR2 is SVGAGI in the germline V gene. V lost 6 bases to trimming and J lost 2 bases; unmatched junction nucleotides: 6. CDR3 length equals 14 residues. CDR3 bases: TGTGCCAGCAGGTTAAGCGGGGGTGCCTACGAGCAGTACTTC. This gives the protein CASRLSGGAYEQYF.

The chain carries TRBV6-5 and TRBJ2-7, with D perhaps matching TRBD1 (5 bases). This CDR3 region has 14 residues. V lost 8 bases and J lost 2, with 16 bases in between. Looked up from germline, CDR1 is MNHEY and CDR2 is SVGAGI. CDR3 DNA: TGTGCCAGCTTACAGGCCTACCCTACCTACGAGCAGTACTTC. Translating gives CASLQAYPTYEQYF.

The gene calls are TRBV6-5 and TRBJ2-1; 8 bases map to TRBD2. J was trimmed by 4 bases and V by 2 bases; bases with no gene match: 4. Germline-derived CDR1 and CDR2 are MNHEY and SVGAGI. This CDR3 comprises 15 residues. The CDR3 DNA reads as TGTGCCAGCAGTTACGGCCCGGGGGGGTACAATGAGCAGTTCTTC. Protein: CASSYGPGGYNEQFF.

CDR3 DNA: TGTGCCAGCAGCGTAGCGCGGGCGGGGGAGCAGTTCTTC. Its translation: CASSVARAGEQFF. V gene TRBV9 combines with J gene TRBJ2-1, with D maybe TRBD2 (6 bases). CDR3 size: 13 residues. The germline gives CDR1 SGDLS, CDR2 YYNGEE. The ends were cut back, 0 bases at V and 10 bases at J, with 11 bases in the middle.

The V gene is TRBV28, the J gene TRBJ2-7; D unclear. Germline V lookup: CDR1 MDHEN, CDR2 SYDVKM. The CDR3 contains 17 residues. Trimming took off 1 base at V and 0 bases at J, with 16 bases between the two ends. The DNA for the CDR3 is TGTGCCAGCAGTTTATCACCCGGGTCCCCTTCCTCCTACGAGCAGTACTTC. This sequence encodes CASSLSPGSPSSYEQYF.

V is TRBV6-5 and J is TRBJ2-5; no clear D. The V and J ends lost 2 bases and 5 bases respectively, with 9 bases between them. Looked up from germline, CDR1 is MNHEY and CDR2 is SVGAGI. CDR3 length: 13 residues. CDR3 bases: TGTGCCAGCAGTTACACCCGGGTTGAGACCCAGTACTTC. Amino acid sequence: CASSYTRVETQYF.

This clone was detected only a few times. The chain joins TRBV30 to TRBJ1-5; possibly TRBD1 for D (5 bases). The germline V gene encodes CDR1 GTSNPN and CDR2 SVGIG (reference sequence). This CDR3 is built from 15 residues. V gave up 0 bases and J gave up 1 base, with 10 bases separating them. The CDR3 here is CAWSVRGLSNQPQHF. CDR3 DNA sequence: TGTGCCTGGAGTGTAAGGGGACTGAGCAATCAGCCCCAGCATTTT.

J is TRBJ1-1 and V is TRBV19; D remains ambiguous. Between the trimmed V and J ends, which lost 5 bases and 5 bases, there was a span of 12 bases. In germline, CDR1 is LNHDA, CDR2 SQIVND (reference sequence). The CDR3 runs to 13 residues. DNA of the CDR3: TGTGCCAGTAGTGGAGGTCTTAGGACTGAAGCTTTCTTT. This gives the protein CASSGGLRTEAFF. Based on the CDR3 plus reference TRBV19 and TRBJ1-1, the full variable domain is DGGITQSPKYLFRKEGQNVTLSCEQNLNHDAMYWYRQDPGQGLRLIYYSQIVNDFQKGDIAEGYSVSREKKESFPLTVTSAQKNPTAFYLCASSGGLRTEAFFGQGTRLTVV.

This clone was observed a handful of times. The V call is TRBV18, the J call TRBJ2-5; D is ambiguous. The CDR3 spans 19 residues. Germline V gives CDR1 KGHSH, CDR2 LQKENI. V was pared by 3 bases and J by 4 bases, with 27 bases between. CDR3 sequence: CASSPQIPTFSTPGETQYF. The CDR3 region has the DNA TGTGCCAGCTCACCCCAGATTCCGACCTTTTCAACCCCAGGAGAGACCCAGTACTTC.

This clone has more than one count but fewer than ten. The chain carries TRBV6-1 and TRBJ2-7; possible D gene TRBD2, 5 bases. V was shortened by 10 bases and J by 3 bases, with 19 bases between the two germline ends. CDR3 length: 14 amino acids. The germline gives CDR1 MNHNS, CDR2 SASEGT. The CDR3 region is CATQDPQLDYEQYF. The CDR3 DNA reads as TGTGCCACCCAGGACCCCCAACTAGACTACGAGCAGTACTTC.

This clone has just a few counts. The V gene is TRBV5-4, the J gene TRBJ1-4; D remains unclear. Germline V gene lookup returns CDR1 SGHNT and CDR2 YYREEE (reference sequence). V was cut by 2 bases and J by 5 bases, with 7 bases left in between. This CDR3 has 13 amino acids. The CDR3 DNA follows: TGTGCCAGCAGCTTACGAGGGAATGAAAAACTGTTTTTT. The encoded protein is CASSLRGNEKLFF.

This clone has more than one count but fewer than ten. The chain has TRBV30 and TRBJ1-5, with D perhaps TRBD1 (6 bases). Per the germline V gene, CDR1 is GTSNPN and CDR2 is SVGIG (reference sequence). The length of the CDR3 is 13 residues. V was shortened by 3 bases and J by 6 bases, with 12 bases between the two germline ends. The CDR3: CAWRGTTGQPQHF. The CDR3 bases are TGTGCCTGGAGAGGGACAACCGGTCAGCCCCAGCATTTT. Variable domain in full (rest from reference TRBV30 and TRBJ1-5): SQTIHQWPATLVQPVGSPLSLECTVEGTSNPNLYWYRQAAGRGLQLLFYSVGIGQISSEVPQNLSASRPQDRQFILSSKKLLLSDSGFYLCAWRGTTGQPQHFGDGTRLSIL.

The chain recombines TRBV5-4 with TRBJ2-5; D is possibly TRBD1 (6 bases). CDR3 length: 13 residues. V shed 0 bases and J shed 4 bases, with 7 bases lying between them. Germline CDR1 and CDR2: SGHNT and YYREEE (reference sequence). The CDR3 region is CASSLDRAETQYF. The CDR3 DNA follows: TGTGCCAGCAGCTTGGACAGGGCAGAGACCCAGTACTTC.

The genes are TRBV28 and TRBJ2-7; D may be TRBD1 (5 bases). The CDR3 is made up of 15 amino acids. The germline V gene has CDR1 MDHEN and CDR2 SYDVKM. The V gene lost 6 bases and the J gene lost 5 bases, with 20 bases spanning the gap. The CDR3 nucleotides are TGTGCCAGCAGCGAAAAAGGTGGCAGGGTGGACGAGCAGTACTTC. Protein: CASSEKGGRVDEQYF.

V usage is TRBV28 and J usage is TRBJ1-5; 7 positions agree with TRBD1. The CDR3 loop spans 15 amino acids. From germline, CDR1 is MDHEN and CDR2 SYDVKM. The junction had 7 bases not matched to a gene; V was cut back by 6 bases and J by 2 bases. CDR3 protein: CASSKTGSGNQPQHF. DNA of the CDR3: TGTGCCAGCAGCAAGACAGGGAGCGGCAATCAGCCCCAGCATTTT.

A few counts support this clone. This chain joins TRBV6-4 and TRBJ2-3; the match to TRBD2 covers 10 bases. The CDR3 totals 15 residues. V trimming: 6 bases; J trimming: 4 bases; junction bases outside the gene matches: 7. Germline values: CDR1 MRHNA, CDR2 SNTAGT. Written as DNA, the CDR3 is TGTGCCAGCAGCAGCGGGGGGGCCGCGGCAGATACGCAGTATTTT. Residues: CASSSGGAAADTQYF.

This clone was counted between two and nine times. The chain couples TRBV9 to TRBJ1-4; D is unresolved. V shed 0 bases and J shed 5 bases, with 11 bases lying between them. This CDR3 is built from 15 residues. Germline V CDR1 and CDR2: SGDLS, YYNGEE. CDR3 coding DNA: TGTGCCAGCAGCGTAGACGGGCGGAGGAATGAAAAACTGTTTTTT. This gives the protein CASSVDGRRNEKLFF.